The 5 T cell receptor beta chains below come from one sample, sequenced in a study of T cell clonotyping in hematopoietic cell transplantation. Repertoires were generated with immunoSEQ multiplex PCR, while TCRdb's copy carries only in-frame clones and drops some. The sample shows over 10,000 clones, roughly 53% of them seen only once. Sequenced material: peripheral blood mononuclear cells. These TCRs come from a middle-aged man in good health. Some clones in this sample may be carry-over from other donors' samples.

CDR3 nucleotides: TGTGCCAGCAGGGAGGAAGGGACACCTGAGGTAGAGCAGTACTTC. The encoded protein is CASREEGTPEVEQYF. The J gene is TRBJ2-7, the V gene TRBV5-6; the D gene is possibly TRBD1 (6 bases). The CDR3 runs to 15 residues. Germline V lookup: CDR1 SGHDT, CDR2 YYEEEE. V lost 5 bases to trimming and J lost 7 bases, with 22 bases between them.

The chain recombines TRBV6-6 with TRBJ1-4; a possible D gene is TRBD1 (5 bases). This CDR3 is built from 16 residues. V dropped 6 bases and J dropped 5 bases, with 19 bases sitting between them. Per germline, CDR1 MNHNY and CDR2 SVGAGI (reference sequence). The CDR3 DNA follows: TGTGCCAGCAGCCACGACAGTTTCGGGGAGAATGAAAAACTGTTTTTT. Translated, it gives CASSHDSFGENEKLFF.

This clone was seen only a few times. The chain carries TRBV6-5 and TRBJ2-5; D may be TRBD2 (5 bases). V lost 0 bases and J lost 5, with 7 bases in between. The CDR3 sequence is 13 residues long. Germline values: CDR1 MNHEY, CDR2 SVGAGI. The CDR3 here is CASSYSGGETQYF. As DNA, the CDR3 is TGTGCCAGCAGTTACTCGGGCGGGGAGACCCAGTACTTC.

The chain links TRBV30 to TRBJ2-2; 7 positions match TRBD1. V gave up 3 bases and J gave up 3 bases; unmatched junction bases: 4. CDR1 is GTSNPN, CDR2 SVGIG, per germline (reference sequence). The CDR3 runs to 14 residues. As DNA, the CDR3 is TGTGCCTGGAGAGCACAGGGGTACACCGGGGAGCTGTTTTTT. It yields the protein CAWRAQGYTGELFF. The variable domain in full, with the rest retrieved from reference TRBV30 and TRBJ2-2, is SQTIHQWPATLVQPVGSPLSLECTVEGTSNPNLYWYRQAAGRGLQLLFYSVGIGQISSEVPQNLSASRPQDRQFILSSKKLLLSDSGFYLCAWRAQGYTGELFFGEGSRLTVL.

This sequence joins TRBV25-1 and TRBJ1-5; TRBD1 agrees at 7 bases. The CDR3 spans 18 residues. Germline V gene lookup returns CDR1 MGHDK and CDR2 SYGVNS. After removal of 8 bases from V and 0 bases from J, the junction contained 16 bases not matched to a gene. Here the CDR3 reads CASGDPGTDGNSNQPQHF. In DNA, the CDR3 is TGTGCCAGCGGGGACCCTGGGACAGACGGAAATAGCAATCAGCCCCAGCATTTT.